This TCR beta chain was sequenced for a study of blood T cell repertoires in COVID-19. Details on this clone: The identical CDR3 is also encoded by other nucleotide sequences in the sample.

Data came from immunoSEQ multiplex PCR; TCRdb stores just in-frame clones and leaves some out. The data show 160,000 or so clones, around 86% seen once. Material: peripheral blood. The receptor was isolated from a man aged 65 to 85 who had recovered from COVID-19.

CDR3 sequence reads: CASSSAYEQYF. CDR3 in DNA: TGTGCCAGCAGCTCGGCCTACGAGCAGTACTTC. V is TRBV11-2 and J is TRBJ2-7, with D hard to call. V shed 4 bases and J shed 2 bases, with 3 bases lying between them. Germline V gene sequence: CDR1 SGHAT, CDR2 FQNNGV. The CDR3 has 11 residues.